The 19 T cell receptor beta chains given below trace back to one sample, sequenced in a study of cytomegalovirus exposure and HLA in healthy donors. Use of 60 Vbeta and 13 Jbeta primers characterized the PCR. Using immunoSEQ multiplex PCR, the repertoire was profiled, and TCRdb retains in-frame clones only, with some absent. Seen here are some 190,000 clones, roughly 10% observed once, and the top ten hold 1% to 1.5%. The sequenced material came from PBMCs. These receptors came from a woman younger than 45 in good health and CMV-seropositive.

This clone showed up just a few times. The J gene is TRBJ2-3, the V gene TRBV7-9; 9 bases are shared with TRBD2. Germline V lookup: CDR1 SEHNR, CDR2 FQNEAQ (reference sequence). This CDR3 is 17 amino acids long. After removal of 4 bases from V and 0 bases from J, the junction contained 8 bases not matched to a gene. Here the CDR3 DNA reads TGTGCCAGCAGCTCCGGGACTAGCTCATTTAGCACAGATACGCAGTATTTT. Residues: CASSSGTSSFSTDTQYF. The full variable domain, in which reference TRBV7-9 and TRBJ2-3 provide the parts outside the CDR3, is DTGVSQNPRHKITKRGQNVTFRCDPISEHNRLYWYRQTLGQGPEFLTYFQNEAQLEKSRLLSDRFSAERPKGSFSTLEIQRTEQGDSAMYLCASSSGTSSFSTDTQYFGPGTRLTVL.

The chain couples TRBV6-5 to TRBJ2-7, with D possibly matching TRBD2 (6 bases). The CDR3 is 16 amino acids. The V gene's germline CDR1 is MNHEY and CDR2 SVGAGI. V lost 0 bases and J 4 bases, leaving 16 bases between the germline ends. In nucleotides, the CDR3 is TGTGCCAGCAGTTACTCGTACTCGATAGCGGTATACGAGCAGTACTTC. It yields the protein CASSYSYSIAVYEQYF.

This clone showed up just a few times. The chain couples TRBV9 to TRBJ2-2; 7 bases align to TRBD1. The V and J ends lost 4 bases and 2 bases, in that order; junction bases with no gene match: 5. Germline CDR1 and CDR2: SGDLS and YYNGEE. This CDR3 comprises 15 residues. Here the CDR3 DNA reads TGTGCCAGCAGCCATGACAGGGCTAACACCGGGGAGCTGTTTTTT. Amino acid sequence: CASSHDRANTGELFF.

CDR3 in amino acids: CSVAPGQGDGYTF. CDR3 nucleotide sequence: TGCAGCGTTGCCCCGGGACAGGGGGATGGCTACACCTTC. The V and J genes are TRBV29-1 and TRBJ1-2; 11 bases line up with TRBD1. The germline V gene encodes CDR1 SQVTM and CDR2 ANQGSEA. After removal of 4 bases from V and 6 bases from J, the junction contained 4 bases not matched to a gene. There are 13 residues in the CDR3.

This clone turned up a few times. Written as DNA, the CDR3 is TGCGCCAGCAGCTTGGCCGGACAGAGCTCCTACGAGCAGTACTTC. Protein product: CASSLAGQSSYEQYF. This chain joins TRBV5-1 and TRBJ2-7, with D maybe TRBD1 (6 bases). Between the trimmed V and J ends, which lost 0 bases and 0 bases, there was a span of 10 bases. This CDR3 has 15 amino acids. Per the germline V gene, CDR1 is SGHRS and CDR2 is YFSETQ.

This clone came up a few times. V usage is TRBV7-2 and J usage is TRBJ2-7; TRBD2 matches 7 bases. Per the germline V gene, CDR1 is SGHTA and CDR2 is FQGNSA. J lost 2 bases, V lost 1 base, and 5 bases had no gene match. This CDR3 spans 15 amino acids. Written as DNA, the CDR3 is TGTGCCAGCAGCTTAGACTCCCGGGGGGCCTACGAGCAGTACTTC. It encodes CASSLDSRGAYEQYF.

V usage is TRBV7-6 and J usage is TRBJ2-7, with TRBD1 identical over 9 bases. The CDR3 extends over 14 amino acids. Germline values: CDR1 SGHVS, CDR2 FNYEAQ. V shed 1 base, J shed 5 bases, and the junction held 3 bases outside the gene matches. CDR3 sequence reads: CASSLVTGGNEQYF. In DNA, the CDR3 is TGTGCCAGCAGCTTAGTTACAGGGGGCAACGAGCAGTACTTC.

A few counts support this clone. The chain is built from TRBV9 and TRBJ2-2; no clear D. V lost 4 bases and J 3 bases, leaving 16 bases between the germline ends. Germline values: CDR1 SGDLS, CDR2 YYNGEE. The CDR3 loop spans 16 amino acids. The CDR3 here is CASSPTLGAYTGELFF. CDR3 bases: TGTGCCAGCAGCCCAACCCTGGGCGCTTACACCGGGGAGCTGTTTTTT.

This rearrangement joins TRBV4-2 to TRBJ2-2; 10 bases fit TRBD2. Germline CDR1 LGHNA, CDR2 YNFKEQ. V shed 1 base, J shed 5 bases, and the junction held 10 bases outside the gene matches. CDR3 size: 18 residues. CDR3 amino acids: CASSQAQSLAGVTGELFF. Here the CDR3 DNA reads TGTGCCAGCAGCCAAGCCCAATCTCTAGCGGGAGTTACCGGGGAGCTGTTTTTT.

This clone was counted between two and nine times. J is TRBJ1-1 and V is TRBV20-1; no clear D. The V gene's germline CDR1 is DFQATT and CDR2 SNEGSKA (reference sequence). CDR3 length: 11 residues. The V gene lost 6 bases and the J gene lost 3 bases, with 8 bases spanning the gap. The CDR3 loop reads CSALTDTEAFF. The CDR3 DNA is TGCAGTGCCCTGACTGACACTGAAGCTTTCTTT.

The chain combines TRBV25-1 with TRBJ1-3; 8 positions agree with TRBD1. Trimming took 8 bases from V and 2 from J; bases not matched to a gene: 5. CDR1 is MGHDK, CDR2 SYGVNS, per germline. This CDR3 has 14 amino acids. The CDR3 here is CASRMDRAGNTIYF. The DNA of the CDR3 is TGTGCCAGCCGAATGGACAGGGCTGGAAACACCATATATTTT.

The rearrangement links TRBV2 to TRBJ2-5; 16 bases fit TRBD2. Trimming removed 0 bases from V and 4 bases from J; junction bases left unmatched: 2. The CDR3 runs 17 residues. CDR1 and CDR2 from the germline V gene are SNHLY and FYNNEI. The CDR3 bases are TGTGCCAGCAGTGAAGCGGGACTAGCGGGAGGGACAGAGACCCAGTACTTC. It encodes CASSEAGLAGGTETQYF.

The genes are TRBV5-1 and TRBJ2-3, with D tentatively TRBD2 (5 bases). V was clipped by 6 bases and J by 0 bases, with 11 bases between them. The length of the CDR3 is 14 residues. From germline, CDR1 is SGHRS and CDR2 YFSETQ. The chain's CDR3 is CASKGGQSTDTQYF. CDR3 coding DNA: TGCGCCAGCAAAGGCGGGCAGAGCACAGATACGCAGTATTTT.

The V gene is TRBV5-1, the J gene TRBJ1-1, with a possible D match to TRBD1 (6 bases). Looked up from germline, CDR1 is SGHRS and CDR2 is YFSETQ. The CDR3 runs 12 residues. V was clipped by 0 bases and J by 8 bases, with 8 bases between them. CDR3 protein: CASSLEGQEAFF. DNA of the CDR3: TGCGCCAGCAGCTTGGAAGGACAGGAAGCTTTCTTT.

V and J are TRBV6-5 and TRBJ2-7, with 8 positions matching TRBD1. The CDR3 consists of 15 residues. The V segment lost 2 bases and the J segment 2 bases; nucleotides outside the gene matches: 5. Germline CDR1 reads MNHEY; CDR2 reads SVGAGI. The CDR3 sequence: CASSYRTGGTYEQYF. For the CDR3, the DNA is TGTGCCAGCAGTTACAGAACAGGGGGGACCTACGAGCAGTACTTC.

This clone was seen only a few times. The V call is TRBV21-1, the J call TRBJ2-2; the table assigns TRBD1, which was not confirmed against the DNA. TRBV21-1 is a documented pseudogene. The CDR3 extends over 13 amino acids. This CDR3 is CARSTGNTGELFF. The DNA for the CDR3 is TGTGCCAGATCGACAGGGAACACCGGGGAGCTGTTTTTT.

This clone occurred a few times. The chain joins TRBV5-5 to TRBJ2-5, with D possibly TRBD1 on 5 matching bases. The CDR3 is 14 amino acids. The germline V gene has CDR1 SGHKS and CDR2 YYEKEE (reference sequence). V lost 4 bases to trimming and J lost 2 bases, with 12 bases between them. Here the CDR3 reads CASSPRQRQETQYF. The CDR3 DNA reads TGTGCCAGCAGCCCTAGACAGCGACAAGAGACCCAGTACTTC.

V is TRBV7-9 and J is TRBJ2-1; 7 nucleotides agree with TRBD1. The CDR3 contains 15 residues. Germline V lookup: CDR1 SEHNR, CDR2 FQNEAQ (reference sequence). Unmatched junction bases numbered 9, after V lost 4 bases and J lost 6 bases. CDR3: CASSSLGTDFNEQFF. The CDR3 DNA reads TGTGCCAGCAGCTCCCTTGGGACAGATTTCAATGAGCAGTTCTTC.

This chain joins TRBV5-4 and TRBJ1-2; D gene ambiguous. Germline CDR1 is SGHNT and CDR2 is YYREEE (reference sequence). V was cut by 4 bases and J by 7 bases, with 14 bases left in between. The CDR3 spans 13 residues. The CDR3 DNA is TGTGCCAGCAGCCCGACATCGCCTGGTGGCTACACCTTC. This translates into CASSPTSPGGYTF.